This paragraph covers one TCR beta chain sequence. This record comes from a study of T cells in narcolepsy. Looking at the study overall: Enrolled donors included narcolepsy type 1 or type 2 patients and healthy controls.

TCRdb keeps only in-frame clones here, not all; method: immunoSEQ multiplex PCR. The table includes around 32,000 clones, roughly three quarters detected once. V was clipped by 5 bases and J by 2 bases; unmatched bases: 11. Germline V CDR1 and CDR2: MNHEY, SMNVEV (reference sequence). This CDR3 is 17 amino acids long. The chain links TRBV27 to TRBJ2-3; 9 bases are a match to TRBD2. Material for sequencing was CD45RA- memory CD4+ T cells from PBMCs. This TCR came from a human donor with narcolepsy. The CDR3 nucleotides read TGTGCCAGCAGTAAGGAAAGGACTAGCGCCTCCACAGATACGCAGTATTTT. This codes for CASSKERTSASTDTQYF.